Only one count was recorded for the clone carrying this TCR beta chain. The libraries were made with immunoSEQ v3. Profiled with immunoSEQ multiplex PCR; TCRdb holds only in-frame clones, not every one. Here the sample spans about 46,000 clones, 65% to 90% being singletons. The source of the sample is a study of TIL therapy for anti-PD-1-resistant metastatic lung cancer. The CDR3 consists of 18 residues. Germline CDR1 and CDR2: MDHEN and SYDVKM. V gave up 3 bases and J gave up 1 base; unmatched junction bases: 12. Time point of the sample: pre-treatment sample, taken before nivolumab and TIL therapy. Adults with stage 4 NSCLC were enrolled in a phase I trial.

Sequenced here: blood, sampled at baseline. This TCR was recovered from a person aged 25 to 85 with non-small cell lung cancer. The chain couples TRBV28 to TRBJ2-5; 9 bases map to TRBD1. For the CDR3, the DNA is TGTGCCAGCAGTTTGCCGCGGGACAGGGTCAACCCCCAAGAGACCCAGTACTTC. It is translated as CASSLPRDRVNPQETQYF.